This TCR beta chain was observed in a study of T cells after posttransplantation cyclophosphamide. Study-wide findings and caveats: Later post-transplant blood repertoires were often dominated by donor CD8+ memory clones.

The naive gate required viable CD3+CD4+ or CD3+CD8+ cells with CCR7+CD45RA+CD45RO-CD95-CD27+CD28+ phenotype. The CDR3 totals 14 residues. Germline CDR1 and CDR2: MNHEY and SVGAGI. The junction had 7 bases not matched to a gene; V was cut back by 6 bases and J by 4 bases. This clone was detected once. Its antigen is as yet unknown. Measured with immunoSEQ multiplex PCR; TCRdb has only the in-frame clones, and not every one. The data contain approximately 15,000 clones, approximately 94% of them singletons. This TCR was recovered from a woman in her 50s in good health and a related stem cell transplant donor. The V call is TRBV6-5, the J call TRBJ1-2; 8 bases are a match to TRBD1. Specimen: naive CD4+ T cells sorted from blood. The chain's CDR3 is CASSETGVLYGYTF. The CDR3, as DNA: TGTGCCAGCAGCGAGACAGGGGTACTCTATGGCTACACCTTC.